A selection of T cell receptor beta chains follows, all from one sample in a study of blood T cell repertoires in COVID-19. The data were produced by immunoSEQ multiplex PCR, yet TCRdb's version contains in-frame clones alone and is incomplete. The sample shows some 170,000 clones, about 70% of them seen only once. Sample: peripheral blood. The source of these receptors is a woman in her fifties or sixties with active or convalescent COVID-19. CDR3s include the opening cysteine and the closing phenylalanine or tryptophan. The D gene is left open where the match is weak. Part of the rows lack a size; the others show once, few, many or a class for expanded clones.

NA	TRBJ2-3	once	TRBV18	CASSPRGSGSTDTQYF	TGTGCCAGCTCACCACGGGGTAGCGGTAGCACAGATACGCAGTATTTT
TRBD2	TRBJ2-1	NA	TRBV7-9	CASSAVRIAGGSYNEQFF	TGTGCCAGCAGCGCCGTACGAATAGCGGGGGGCTCCTACAATGAGCAGTTCTTC
TRBD1	TRBJ1-3	NA	TRBV2	CASSRQGSSGNTIYF	TGTGCCAGCAGCCGACAGGGAAGCTCTGGAAACACCATATATTTT
TRBD2	TRBJ2-1	few	TRBV29-1	CSVHQRERSYNEQFF	TGCAGCGTCCACCAGCGGGAGAGGTCCTACAATGAGCAGTTCTTC
TRBD1	TRBJ1-1	NA	TRBV19	CASSMGQGATEAFF	TGTGCCAGTAGTATGGGACAGGGGGCCACTGAAGCTTTCTTT
TRBD1	TRBJ2-4	once	TRBV23-1	CASSPQRPRTGKNIQYF	TGCGCCAGCAGTCCCCAGCGGCCGAGGACAGGCAAAAACATTCAGTACTTC
TRBD1	TRBJ1-5	NA	TRBV5-4	CASSLPRTGALNQPQHF	TGTGCCAGCAGCTTGCCTCGGACAGGGGCCCTCAATCAGCCCCAGCATTTT
NA	TRBJ1-5	NA	TRBV7-2	CASSLTGVGNQPQHF	TGTGCCAGCAGCTTAACGGGGGTGGGCAATCAGCCCCAGCATTTT
NA	TRBJ1-6	NA	TRBV7-9	CATPLVSSQGNSPLHF	TGTGCCACCCCTTTAGTGAGTTCCCAGGGAAATTCACCCCTCCACTTT
TRBD1	TRBJ1-3	few	TRBV11-1	CASRPSTGYGNTIYF	TGTGCCAGCAGACCCTCGACAGGGTACGGAAACACCATATATTTT
NA	TRBJ2-2	few	TRBV19	CASSTAGWLGTNPGELFF	TGTGCCAGTAGTACGGCAGGGTGGTTGGGAACCAACCCAGGGGAGCTGTTTTTT
NA	TRBJ2-5	NA	TRBV9	CASSGGQKETQYF	TGTGCCAGCAGCGGGGGCCAGAAGGAGACCCAGTACTTC
NA	TRBJ1-3	NA	TRBV30	CAWGGLSNTIYF	TGTGCCTGGGGGGGACTATCGAACACCATATATTTT
NA	TRBJ1-1	NA	TRBV30	CAWSVSVNTEAFF	TGTGCCTGGAGTGTCAGCGTGAACACTGAAGCTTTCTTT
TRBD2	TRBJ2-5	NA	TRBV11-2	CASSLNSGGQETQYF	TGTGCCAGCAGCTTAAATTCGGGGGGGCAAGAGACCCAGTACTTC
NA	TRBJ1-1	NA	TRBV27	CASSAGINTEAFF	TGTGCCAGCAGCGCAGGGATCAACACTGAAGCTTTCTTT
TRBD1	TRBJ1-2	NA	TRBV7-2	CASSSIRDRVPYGYTF	TGTGCCAGCAGCTCGATAAGGGACAGGGTGCCCTATGGCTACACCTTC
TRBD1	TRBJ2-4	NA	TRBV5-6	CASTVINRGKNIQYF	TGTGCCAGCACCGTTATCAACAGGGGAAAAAACATTCAGTACTTC
NA	TRBJ2-5	NA	TRBV29-1	CSVDRGGSYQETQYF	TGCAGCGTTGATCGAGGGGGATCGTACCAAGAGACCCAGTACTTC
TRBD2	TRBJ2-2	NA	TRBV11-2	CASSFHPGGSTGELFF	TGTGCCAGCAGCTTTCATCCGGGAGGGAGCACCGGGGAGCTGTTTTTT
TRBD1	TRBJ2-1	NA	TRBV11-2	CASSLDGTEHNEQFF	TGTGCCAGCAGCTTAGACGGGACAGAACACAATGAGCAGTTCTTC
TRBD2	TRBJ2-1	once	TRBV19	CATSLLASGGNEQFF	TGTGCCACCTCCCTGTTGGCTAGCGGGGGCAATGAGCAGTTCTTC
TRBD1	TRBJ1-1	NA	TRBV6-2/TRBV6-3	CASSSILRQGRPNTEAFF	TGTGCCAGCAGTTCCATCTTAAGACAGGGACGGCCTAACACTGAAGCTTTCTTT
NA	TRBJ2-1	NA	TRBV6-5	CASMRTTSEQFF	TGTGCCAGCATGAGGACTACAAGTGAGCAGTTCTTC
TRBD1	TRBJ2-7	NA	TRBV6-5	CASSYSGTARFEEQYF	TGTGCCAGCAGTTACTCAGGGACAGCACGTTTCGAAGAGCAGTACTTC
TRBD1	TRBJ1-4	NA	TRBV5-5	CASSLPGTGEKLFF	TGTGCCAGCAGCTTGCCCGGGACAGGGGAAAAACTGTTTTTT
TRBD2	TRBJ2-1	NA	TRBV9	CASSVGTSGGREQFF	TGTGCCAGCAGCGTAGGCACTAGCGGGGGTAGGGAGCAGTTCTTC
TRBD1	TRBJ1-1	NA	TRBV30	CAFAGTGNTEAFF	TGTGCCTTTGCCGGGACAGGGAACACTGAAGCTTTCTTT
NA	TRBJ1-2	NA	TRBV19	CASSQQEAGNYGYTF	TGTGCCAGTTCTCAGCAGGAAGCGGGGAACTATGGCTACACCTTC
TRBD1	TRBJ1-2	NA	TRBV27	CASSTLGDRPDYGYTF	TGTGCCAGCAGTACCTTAGGGGACAGGCCGGACTATGGCTACACCTTC
NA	TRBJ1-6	NA	TRBV27	CASTGRQANSPLHF	TGTGCCAGCACGGGTAGACAGGCAAATTCACCCCTCCACTTT
NA	TRBJ1-1	NA	TRBV15	CATSRDDTENTEAFF	TGTGCCACCAGCAGAGACGACACGGAGAACACTGAAGCTTTCTTT
NA	TRBJ2-1	NA	TRBV7-3	CASSLSPSPYNEQFF	TGTGCCAGCAGCTTAAGCCCTAGCCCCTACAATGAGCAGTTCTTC
NA	TRBJ1-1	NA	TRBV5-6	CASSYGRVGTEAFF	TGTGCCAGCAGCTATGGCAGGGTTGGCACTGAAGCTTTCTTT
TRBD2	TRBJ2-7	once	TRBV5-5	CASSSGLAVSYEQYF	TGTGCCAGCAGCTCGGGACTAGCGGTATCCTACGAGCAGTACTTC
TRBD1	TRBJ1-5	NA	TRBV24-1	CATSERTGLNQPQHF	TGTGCCACCAGTGAACGGACAGGGCTTAACCAGCCCCAGCATTTT
TRBD1	TRBJ1-5	NA	TRBV7-2	CASSPDRVSNQPQHF	TGTGCCAGCAGCCCCGACAGGGTTTCCAATCAGCCCCAGCATTTT
NA	TRBJ2-3	NA	TRBV12-5	CASGLGSTVWGTDTQYF	TGTGCTAGTGGTTTGGGATCGACAGTGTGGGGCACAGATACGCAGTATTTT
NA	TRBJ2-7	NA	TRBV4-2	CASSQEGQPSYEQYF	TGTGCCAGCAGCCAAGAAGGACAGCCCTCCTACGAGCAGTACTTC
TRBD1	TRBJ1-5	NA	TRBV9	CASSGQGEQPQHF	TGTGCCAGCAGCGGACAGGGGGAACAGCCCCAGCATTTT
TRBD1	TRBJ1-1	few	TRBV4-3	CASKGTGRTEAFF	TGCGCCAGCAAAGGGACAGGGAGGACTGAAGCTTTCTTT
TRBD2	TRBJ2-5	NA	TRBV5-1	CASSLDTPSSGGLKTQYF	TGCGCCAGCAGCTTGGATACACCCTCTAGCGGGGGGCTGAAGACCCAGTACTTC
TRBD2	TRBJ2-1	NA	TRBV6-5	CASGYEVAGKQFF	TGTGCCAGCGGTTACGAAGTAGCGGGCAAGCAGTTCTTC
TRBD1	TRBJ1-2	NA	TRBV5-6	CASSLGSTGSYGYTF	TGTGCCAGCAGCTTGGGTTCGACAGGGTCCTATGGCTACACCTTC
NA	TRBJ2-7	few	TRBV9	CASSVGSESEQYF	TGTGCCAGCAGCGTAGGGAGTGAGTCCGAGCAGTACTTC
TRBD1	TRBJ1-6	NA	TRBV4-3	CASSQDGTGYNSPLHF	TGCGCCAGCAGCCAAGATGGGACAGGGTATAATTCACCCCTCCACTTT
TRBD1	TRBJ1-2	NA	TRBV3-1/TRBV3-2	CASSHDRGPNYGYTF	TGTGCCAGCAGCCATGACAGGGGACCGAACTATGGCTACACCTTC
TRBD1	TRBJ2-2	NA	TRBV7-9	CASSAWTGRVAGELFF	TGTGCCAGCAGCGCCTGGACAGGGCGGGTTGCCGGGGAGCTGTTTTTT
TRBD2	TRBJ2-5	few	TRBV7-2	CASSLRTSGGRRGETQYF	TGTGCCAGCAGCCTACGGACTAGCGGGGGAAGAAGGGGAGAGACCCAGTACTTC
TRBD2	TRBJ2-7	NA	TRBV15	CATSRAGSGGPLEQYF	TGTGCCACCAGCAGAGCGGGAAGCGGGGGGCCTTTGGAGCAGTACTTC
TRBD1	TRBJ2-1	NA	TRBV11-1	CASSLGQGEYNEQFF	TGTGCCAGCAGCTTAGGGCAGGGGGAGTACAATGAGCAGTTCTTC
NA	TRBJ2-1	NA	TRBV5-1	CASSGGLGEQFF	TGCGCCAGCAGCGGCGGGCTCGGGGAGCAGTTCTTC
TRBD1	TRBJ1-1	NA	TRBV18	CASSPQGDTEAFF	TGTGCCAGCTCACCCCAGGGGGACACTGAAGCTTTCTTT
NA	TRBJ2-7	NA	TRBV25-1	CASSDSVGVYEQYF	TGTGCCAGCAGTGATTCCGTAGGGGTCTACGAGCAGTACTTC